The T cell receptor (beta chain) under discussion was sequenced for a study of vaccination and CD4 T cells after COVID-19. Study summary: With a range of 35 to 161, the median interval from diagnosis to drawing post-COVID samples was around 93 days.

The Oncomine TCR Beta short-read assay was applied to DNA of cultured CD4+ T cells. From the PCR reads, TCRdb called clonotypes with MiXCR, one entry per CDR3 protein. The sample has over 15,000 distinct CDR3 sequences, 40% to 65% seen once. About this clonotype itself: The target antigen is unknown.

Treatment denoted: approximately 10-day PBMC culture with coronavirus spike peptide pools or control peptides (ViraFEST assay). The origin of this receptor is a human donor who had recovered from COVID-19. The sample in question was CD4+ T cells from blood, cultured in vitro, obtained before SARS-CoV-2 vaccination.

This CDR3 reads CASSLLDYGYTF. In DNA form, the CDR3 reads TGTGCCAGCAGCCTTCTTGACTATGGCTACACCTTC. This chain links TRBV7-2 with TRBJ1-2; D is undetermined. Germline CDR1 reads SGHTA; CDR2 reads FQGNSA. The CDR3 spans 12 residues. Trimming removed 5 bases from V and 3 bases from J, with 7 bases in between.